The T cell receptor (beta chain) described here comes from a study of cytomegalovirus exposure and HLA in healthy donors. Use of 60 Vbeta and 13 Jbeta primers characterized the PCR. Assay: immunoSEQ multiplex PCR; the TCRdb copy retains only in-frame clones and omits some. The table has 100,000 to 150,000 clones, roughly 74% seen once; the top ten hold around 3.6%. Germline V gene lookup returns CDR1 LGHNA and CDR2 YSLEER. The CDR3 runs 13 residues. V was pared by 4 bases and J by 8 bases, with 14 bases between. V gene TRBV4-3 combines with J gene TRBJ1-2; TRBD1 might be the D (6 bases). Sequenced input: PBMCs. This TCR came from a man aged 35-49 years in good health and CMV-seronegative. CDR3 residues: CASSRPQGTGYTF. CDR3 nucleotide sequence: TGCGCCAGCAGCCGCCCACAGGGTACGGGCTACACCTTC.